A selection of T cell receptor beta chains follows, all from one sample in a study of CD8 T cells in Susac syndrome. TCRdb analysed the immunoSEQ multiplex PCR reads with MiXCR anew, one entry per CDR3 protein. In the table there are some 220,000 distinct CDR3 sequences, 95% of which are singletons. The source material was CD4+ T cells from PBMCs. The receptors derive from a human donor with multiple sclerosis. Both conserved end residues are trimmed from each CDR3. Rows may omit the clone size; those that give it use once, few, many or a size class.

ASSQVGDGTDTQY	TRBV3-1	13	NA
ASSLDLSWTADTQY	TRBV5-1	14	NA
ASSLGSAETQY	TRBV5-1	11	NA
ASSRDRLMETQY	TRBV18	12	NA
ATSRESGQSPLH	TRBV15	12	once
ASSLEGSFVRGSGELF	TRBV27	16	NA
ASSVAAGSGQF	TRBV4-2	11	NA
ASSPHGAATNTEAF	TRBV4-1	14	NA
ASGQGVTTEAF	TRBV2	11	NA
SARPPNRPYEQY	TRBV20-1	12	once
ASRGRKLGANVLT	TRBV6-1	13	NA
ASSASGVETQY	TRBV5-4	11	NA
SARRSGTGPYEQY	TRBV20-1	13	NA
ASSQDSNSGSSGANVLT	TRBV4-1	17	NA
ASSQERGGRASYNEQF	TRBV3-1	16	NA
ASSLTSLGRDEQY	TRBV27	13	NA
ASSRAAGANVLT	TRBV3-1	12	NA
ASNSGRSGRGTQY	TRBV7-9	13	NA
SVTGARNTGELF	TRBV29-1	12	NA
SVGLGSDTQY	TRBV29-1	10	few
ASSPGSGPSYGYT	TRBV7-2	13	NA